The sample holds many counts of the clone carrying this T cell receptor (beta chain). The data derive from a study of T cells after yellow fever vaccination. The study, taken as a whole, reports: A small share of clonotypes appeared in both CD4 and CD8 compartments. The study re-detected most primary-vaccination clones after the booster (96% CD4, around 89% CD8). The secondary response was weaker, and its peak arrived faster, on day 5 versus 15.

It was through 5'RACE template switching that TCR cDNA was made, with a universal primer site and UMIs added. TCRdb redid the calling of the 5' RACE reads with MiXCR, one entry per CDR3 protein. Of 35,000 to 55,000 distinct CDR3 sequences in the sample, roughly 7.1% were seen once. The CDR3 totals 14 residues. Germline V gene sequence: CDR1 SGHAT, CDR2 FQNNGV. V was shortened by 1 base and J by 4 bases, with 11 bases between the two germline ends. The sequence came from a young man who received the YFV17D yellow fever vaccine. V and J are TRBV11-2 and TRBJ2-7, with D perhaps being TRBD1 or TRBD2 (5 bases each). The sample consisted of CD8+ T cells not binding an NS4B(214-222) dextramer, sorted from PBMCs, taken 45 days after the yellow fever booster vaccination. The CDR3 region is CASSLAGTGYEQYF. The CDR3 DNA sequence: TGTGCCAGCAGCTTAGCCGGGACCGGATACGAGCAGTACTTC. The full variable domain, with the rest looked up from reference TRBV11-2 and TRBJ2-7, is EAGVAQSPRYKIIEKRQSVAFWCNPISGHATLYWYQQILGQGPKLLIQFQNNGVVDDSQLPKDRFSAERLKGVDSTLKIQPAKLEDSAVYLCASSLAGTGYEQYFGPGTRLTVT.